One sample yielded the 31 T cell receptor beta chains listed below, sequenced in a study of a mutant IDH1 vaccine in newly diagnosed glioma. Their recognized antigens are unknown. This sample's time point: week 47, end of study. The study gave 300 ug of mutant IDH1 20-mer peptide per vaccine dose, with topical imiquimod. The method was immunoSEQ multiplex PCR; TCRdb's version includes in-frame clones alone and lacks a portion of them. The data show around 61,000 clones, with around three quarters seen just once and around 5% held by the top ten. The sample consisted of PBMCs, taken from a glioma patient whose treatment included an IDH1 peptide vaccine. Every receptor here comes from a man in his fifties with glioma.

The chain has TRBV30 and TRBJ2-1; weak D call: TRBD1 (6 bases). The length of the CDR3 is 14 residues. Per germline, CDR1 GTSNPN and CDR2 SVGIG (reference sequence). V lost 5 bases to trimming and J lost 2 bases, with 13 bases between them. This CDR3 is CAWDAGATYNEQFF. CDR3 nucleotide sequence: TGTGCCTGGGACGCAGGGGCTACCTACAATGAGCAGTTCTTC.

The rearrangement joins TRBV19 to TRBJ2-5; D is unclear. In germline, CDR1 is LNHDA, CDR2 SQIVND (reference sequence). The CDR3 has 13 amino acids. V lost 5 bases and J lost 1, with 8 bases in between. CDR3 in amino acids: CASSPALQETQYF. DNA for the CDR3: TGTGCCAGTAGTCCGGCCCTCCAAGAGACCCAGTACTTC.

V is TRBV11-2 and J is TRBJ1-5; D is undetermined. Looked up from germline, CDR1 is SGHAT and CDR2 is FQNNGV. V lost 1 base to trimming and J lost 6 bases, with 7 bases between them. The CDR3 spans 13 residues. Here the CDR3 reads CASSLAGSQPQHF. The CDR3 nucleotides read TGTGCCAGCAGCTTAGCCGGGAGTCAGCCCCAGCATTTT. Full variable domain (rest looked up from reference TRBV11-2 and TRBJ1-5): EAGVAQSPRYKIIEKRQSVAFWCNPISGHATLYWYQQILGQGPKLLIQFQNNGVVDDSQLPKDRFSAERLKGVDSTLKIQPAKLEDSAVYLCASSLAGSQPQHFGDGTRLSIL.

The CDR3 bases are TGTGCCAGCAGCTTGTACCGGACCTCCTACGGCTACACCTTC. It specifies CASSLYRTSYGYTF. The V call is TRBV7-8, the J call TRBJ1-2; D remains ambiguous. From germline, CDR1 is SGHVS and CDR2 FQNEAQ. The CDR3 sequence is 14 residues long. V lost 3 bases and J 8 bases, leaving 16 bases between the germline ends.

CDR3 amino acids: CASSASGGNEQFF. The CDR3 bases are TGTGCCAGCAGCGCTAGCGGGGGAAATGAGCAGTTCTTC. The V and J genes are TRBV9 and TRBJ2-1; 10 bases align to TRBD2. Germline V gene sequence: CDR1 SGDLS, CDR2 YYNGEE. There are 13 residues in the CDR3. Trimming took 3 bases from V and 7 from J; bases not matched to a gene: 1.

V usage is TRBV5-1 and J usage is TRBJ1-1, with D perhaps TRBD1 (6 bases). The V gene lost 3 bases and the J gene lost 6 bases, with 12 bases spanning the gap. This CDR3 is 13 amino acids long. CDR1 and CDR2 from the germline V gene are SGHRS and YFSETQ. CDR3 coding DNA: TGCGCCAGCAGCTCCCAACAGGGTTCTGAAGCTTTCTTT. Amino acids: CASSSQQGSEAFF.

This sequence joins TRBV30 and TRBJ1-6; a weak D match, TRBD1 (5 bases). The CDR3 sequence is 14 residues long. Germline CDR1 and CDR2: GTSNPN and SVGIG (reference sequence). The germline V and J ends were trimmed by 1 base and 9 bases, with 13 bases remaining between them. DNA of the CDR3: TGTGCCTGGAGTGGGAGGGCAGGGAGTTCACCCCTCCACTTT. This translates into CAWSGRAGSSPLHF. Full variable domain (outside the CDR3, taken from reference TRBV30 and TRBJ1-6): SQTIHQWPATLVQPVGSPLSLECTVEGTSNPNLYWYRQAAGRGLQLLFYSVGIGQISSEVPQNLSASRPQDRQFILSSKKLLLSDSGFYLCAWSGRAGSSPLHFGNGTRLTVT.

V gene TRBV6-5 combines with J gene TRBJ1-2, with a weak D call TRBD1 (6 bases). The CDR3 extends over 13 amino acids. V was cut by 6 bases and J by 3 bases, with 11 bases left in between. Germline CDR1 MNHEY, CDR2 SVGAGI. The CDR3 loop reads CASSPQGDYGYTF. DNA for the CDR3: TGTGCCAGCAGCCCACAGGGAGACTATGGCTACACCTTC.

V and J are TRBV6-5 and TRBJ1-1; D remains unclear. The CDR3 consists of 15 residues. The germline V gene encodes CDR1 MNHEY and CDR2 SVGAGI. Trimming removed 7 bases at V and 0 bases at J, with 15 bases between. CDR3 DNA sequence: TGTGCCAGCACCTCGGCCTCCCTTATGAACACTGAAGCTTTCTTT. Amino acid sequence: CASTSASLMNTEAFF.

The chain recombines TRBV13 with TRBJ2-1, with 8 bases that match TRBD1. Germline V lookup: CDR1 PRHDT, CDR2 FYEKMQ (reference sequence). With 2 bases clipped from V and 6 bases from J, the junction kept 9 bases outside the gene matches. The CDR3 covers 16 residues. The CDR3 loop reads CASSLTSQGAGNEQFF. CDR3 DNA sequence: TGTGCCAGCAGCTTAACGTCCCAGGGGGCAGGCAATGAGCAGTTCTTC. Full variable domain (missing parts from reference TRBV13 and TRBJ2-1): AAGVIQSPRHLIKEKRETATLKCYPIPRHDTVYWYQQGPGQDPQFLISFYEKMQSDKGSIPDRFSAQQFSDYHSELNMSSLELGDSALYFCASSLTSQGAGNEQFFGPGTRLTVL.

This chain joins TRBV7-2 and TRBJ2-7, with 8 bases aligning to TRBD2. This CDR3 has 14 residues. J lost 0 bases, V lost 4 bases, and 2 bases had no gene match. Germline CDR1 reads SGHTA; CDR2 reads FQGNSA. DNA of the CDR3: TGTGCCAGCAGCTCTACTAGCGGCTCCTACGAGCAGTACTTC. It codes for CASSSTSGSYEQYF.

This clone was seen once. The rearrangement uses TRBV5-1 and TRBJ2-7; the match to TRBD2 covers 13 bases. V lost 3 bases, J lost 1 base, and 13 bases stayed unmatched. Germline values: CDR1 SGHRS, CDR2 YFSETQ. The CDR3 totals 19 residues. CDR3 DNA: TGCGCCAGCAGCTATGACTCGGGTCGACTAGCGGGGGGATCCTACGAGCAGTACTTC. Protein product: CASSYDSGRLAGGSYEQYF.

This clone was seen just once. The chain has TRBV5-6 and TRBJ2-7; 9 nucleotides line up with TRBD1. CDR1 is SGHDT and CDR2 is YYEEEE in the germline V gene. With 2 bases clipped from V and 3 bases from J, the junction kept 9 bases outside the gene matches. This CDR3 has 16 residues. DNA for the CDR3: TGTGCCAGCAGCTTACTCCCCGGGACAGGGTTCTACGAGCAGTACTTC. Translation gives CASSLLPGTGFYEQYF. The variable domain in full, with the rest retrieved from reference TRBV5-6 and TRBJ2-7, is DAGVTQSPTHLIKTRGQQVTLRCSPKSGHDTVSWYQQALGQGPQFIFQYYEEEERQRGNFPDRFSGHQFPNYSSELNVNALLLGDSALYLCASSLLPGTGFYEQYFGPGTRLTVT.

By share, this clone ranks as medium-sized. The V call is TRBV7-9, the J call TRBJ1-1; 9 nucleotides agree with TRBD1. The ends lost 3 bases at V and 4 bases at J; junction bases unmatched: 3. CDR1 is SEHNR and CDR2 is FQNEAQ in the germline V gene (reference sequence). The CDR3 consists of 14 residues. CDR3 region: CASSFGTGFTEAFF. The CDR3 DNA reads as TGTGCCAGCAGCTTTGGGACAGGGTTCACTGAAGCTTTCTTT.

The chain carries TRBV19 and TRBJ1-5, with D possibly matching TRBD1 (5 bases). V lost 0 bases to trimming and J lost 9 bases, with 18 bases between them. CDR1 and CDR2 from the germline V gene are LNHDA and SQIVND (reference sequence). The length of the CDR3 is 16 residues. The CDR3 coding sequence is TGTGCCAGTAGTATAGATGGATACAGGAACCTCGTGCCCCAGCATTTT. It specifies CASSIDGYRNLVPQHF.

The chain carries TRBV19 and TRBJ2-3; D possibly corresponds to TRBD1 (6 bases). CDR3 length: 13 amino acids. V lost 5 bases to trimming and J lost 8 bases, with 14 bases between them. Germline values: CDR1 LNHDA, CDR2 SQIVND (reference sequence). The CDR3 region is CASSPLTGSTQYF. CDR3 DNA: TGTGCCAGTAGTCCCCTGACAGGTTCTACGCAGTATTTT.

The genes are TRBV30 and TRBJ1-1, with a possible D match to TRBD1 (5 bases). CDR1 is GTSNPN, CDR2 SVGIG, per germline (reference sequence). The CDR3 has 11 amino acids. The V end lost 3 bases, the J end lost 7 bases, and 9 bases lay between the germline ends. For the CDR3, the DNA is TGTGCCTGGAGGGGGGTGGATGAAGCTTTCTTT. Translating it yields CAWRGVDEAFF.

The V call is TRBV7-2, the J call TRBJ1-3, with D uncertain. This CDR3 is 14 amino acids long. Germline values: CDR1 SGHTA, CDR2 FQGNSA. Trimming removed 5 bases at V and 8 bases at J, with 16 bases between. The CDR3 DNA sequence: TGTGCCAGCAGCCCAACGGGCCGGGTGGACACCATATATTTT. As protein: CASSPTGRVDTIYF.

The chain recombines TRBV14 with TRBJ1-5; D unclear. The CDR3 is made up of 15 amino acids. Germline V gene sequence: CDR1 SGHDN, CDR2 FVKESK. V shed 4 bases and J shed 3 bases, with 13 bases lying between them. Here the CDR3 DNA reads TGTGCCAGCAGCCCCCTCCGGGCCCTCAATCAGCCCCAGCATTTT. Its translation: CASSPLRALNQPQHF.

The chain combines TRBV6-4 with TRBJ2-2, with 10 bases identical to TRBD1. CDR3 length: 14 amino acids. Germline V gene data show CDR1 as MRHNA and CDR2 as SNTAGT. After removal of 2 bases from V and 6 bases from J, the junction contained 0 bases not matched to a gene. CDR3 residues: CASSDGQGAGELFF. The CDR3 DNA is TGTGCCAGCAGTGACGGACAGGGGGCCGGGGAGCTGTTTTTT.

The chain employs TRBV7-8 and TRBJ2-2, with TRBD2 identical over 10 bases. The V segment lost 1 base and the J segment 5 bases; nucleotides outside the gene matches: 10. The CDR3 is 18 amino acids. Germline V gene sequence: CDR1 SGHVS, CDR2 FQNEAQ. Here the CDR3 DNA reads TGTGCCAGCAGCTTAGTGGGTACTAGCGGGGCGATGACCGGGGAGCTGTTTTTT. Its translation: CASSLVGTSGAMTGELFF. The full variable domain, rest sourced from reference TRBV7-8 and TRBJ2-2, is GAGVSQSPRYKVAKRGQDVALRCDPISGHVSLFWYQQALGQGPEFLTYFQNEAQLDKSGLPSDRFFAERPEGSVSTLKIQRTQQEDSAVYLCASSLVGTSGAMTGELFFGEGSRLTVL.

The chain carries TRBV4-3 and TRBJ1-5, with a possible D match to TRBD1 (6 bases). The CDR3 has 16 amino acids. V dropped 0 bases and J dropped 6 bases, with 15 bases sitting between them. CDR1 is LGHNA and CDR2 is YSLEER in the germline V gene. CDR3 amino acids: CASSQDLRGASQPQHF. The CDR3 bases are TGCGCCAGCAGCCAAGATTTACGGGGGGCTTCTCAGCCCCAGCATTTT.

The chain employs TRBV7-9 and TRBJ2-1; D may be TRBD1 (6 bases). The germline V gene has CDR1 SEHNR and CDR2 FQNEAQ (reference sequence). V lost 2 bases and J lost 6, with 8 bases in between. The CDR3 spans 13 residues. The CDR3 DNA sequence: TGTGCCAGCAGCTTACTAGGGGGCAATGAGCAGTTCTTC. It yields the protein CASSLLGGNEQFF.

V gene TRBV18 combines with J gene TRBJ1-5; 7 bases agree with TRBD1. The CDR3 extends over 14 amino acids. V shed 2 bases and J 5 bases; nucleotides not matched to a gene: 3. Germline V gene sequence: CDR1 KGHSH, CDR2 LQKENI. This chain's CDR3 is CASSPGDSHQPQHF. CDR3 DNA: TGTGCCAGCTCACCAGGGGACAGTCATCAGCCCCAGCATTTT.

This clone has only a few counts. The junction departs from the called germline gene at one end, perhaps through a read error. The rearrangement uses TRBV5-1 and TRBJ2-7; D may be TRBD2 (6 bases). Germline V lookup: CDR1 SGHRS, CDR2 YFSETQ. The CDR3 has 9 amino acids. In DNA, the CDR3 is TGCGCCAGCTCGGGGGAGGAGAACTTC. Its translation: CASSGEENF.

The chain is built from TRBV25-1 and TRBJ1-2; 10 positions agree with TRBD1. With V trimmed by 3 bases and J by 6 bases, 10 bases remained unmatched. CDR1 is MGHDK and CDR2 is SYGVNS in the germline V gene. The CDR3 extends over 16 amino acids. The CDR3 bases are TGTGCCAGCAGTGACGAGAGACAGGGGGCTGTCGATGGCTACACCTTC. Its translation: CASSDERQGAVDGYTF.

CDR3 DNA sequence: TGTGCCAGCAGCCAGCTGGCGGGGGGGCGCAATGAGCAGTTCTTC. This translates into CASSQLAGGRNEQFF. The chain couples TRBV14 to TRBJ2-1; TRBD2 matches 9 bases. Germline assignment: CDR1 SGHDN and CDR2 FVKESK. This CDR3 spans 15 amino acids. V trimming: 3 bases; J trimming: 6 bases; junction bases outside the gene matches: 6.

V gene TRBV5-6 combines with J gene TRBJ1-6, with 7 positions matching TRBD1. There are 15 residues in the CDR3. The J segment lost 8 bases and the V segment lost 5 bases, leaving 10 bases of the junction unmatched. The germline V gene has CDR1 SGHDT and CDR2 YYEEEE. The CDR3 bases are TGTGCCAGCAGTCACGAGGGCAGGGGGGATTCACCCCTCCACTTT. As protein: CASSHEGRGDSPLHF.

This clone was counted only a few times. V gene TRBV15 combines with J gene TRBJ2-7; 9 nucleotides agree with TRBD1. The CDR3 has 16 residues. V lost 2 bases and J lost 6; bases outside the gene matches: 11. The germline V gene encodes CDR1 LNHNV and CDR2 YYDKDF (reference sequence). The CDR3 protein is CATSRRRGTGLIEQYF. Here the CDR3 DNA reads TGTGCCACCAGCAGACGTCGGGGGACAGGGCTTATCGAGCAGTACTTC. Filled out from reference TRBV15 and TRBJ2-7, the complete variable domain reads DAMVIQNPRYQVTQFGKPVTLSCSQTLNHNVMYWYQQKSSQAPKLLFHYYDKDFNNEADTPDNFQSRRPNTSFCFLDIRSPGLGDTAMYLCATSRRRGTGLIEQYFGPGTRLTVT.

The rearrangement joins TRBV4-3 to TRBJ2-3, with a tentative D call TRBD2 (5 bases). V lost 1 base and J 0 bases, leaving 14 bases between the germline ends. CDR3 length equals 17 residues. Germline loops: CDR1 LGHNA, CDR2 YSLEER. CDR3 region: CASSQAQLETSTDTQYF. The DNA of the CDR3 is TGCGCCAGCAGCCAAGCCCAACTAGAAACTAGCACAGATACGCAGTATTTT.

The chain uses TRBV15 and TRBJ1-1; possible D gene TRBD1, 5 bases. Germline lookup yields CDR1 LNHNV and CDR2 YYDKDF (reference sequence). The V and J ends lost 1 base and 0 bases respectively, with 15 bases between them. The CDR3 runs to 17 residues. The CDR3 sequence: CATSRVGQGELNTEAFF. CDR3 nucleotide sequence: TGTGCCACCAGCAGAGTTGGGCAGGGCGAGTTGAACACTGAAGCTTTCTTT.